This T cell receptor (beta chain) was found in a study of cytomegalovirus exposure and HLA in healthy donors. PCR employed 60 Vbeta and 13 Jbeta primers. The data were produced by immunoSEQ multiplex PCR, yet TCRdb's version contains in-frame clones alone and is incomplete. The sample carries 150,000 to 200,000 clones, around 82% recorded once. In its sample, this clone was seen a few times. CDR3 length: 16 amino acids. V dropped 0 bases and J dropped 3; count of bases not matched to a gene: 6. CDR1 is SGDLS and CDR2 is YYNGEE in the germline V gene. This TCR was sampled from a male donor in good health and CMV-seronegative. The rearrangement uses TRBV9 and TRBJ2-4; 7 positions match TRBD2. The sample taken for sequencing was PBMCs. This CDR3 is CASSVVRGSGKNIQYF. In DNA form, the CDR3 reads TGTGCCAGCAGCGTAGTGCGGGGGTCTGGCAAAAACATTCAGTACTTC.